The present entry profiles one TCR beta chain with its context. Other DNA sequences of this sample code for an identical CDR3. This sample was included in a study of blood T cell repertoires in COVID-19. Participants were aged about 18 to 90 years, lived in 24 US areas, and enrolled virtually. TCRdb's table, derived via immunoSEQ multiplex PCR, lists solely in-frame clones and lacks some. Here the sample spans approximately 310,000 clones, around 85% being singletons. This CDR3 is built from 12 residues. The V end lost 5 bases, the J end lost 0 bases, and 3 bases lay between the germline ends. The origin of this receptor is a man younger than 40 who had recovered from COVID-19. Sequenced sample: PBMCs or T cells enriched from blood (not recorded which). The rearrangement links TRBV12-3 or TRBV12-4 to TRBJ2-3; D not resolved. CDR3 nucleotides: TGTGCCAGCAGTCCTAGCACAGATACGCAGTATTTT. Amino acid sequence: CASSPSTDTQYF.